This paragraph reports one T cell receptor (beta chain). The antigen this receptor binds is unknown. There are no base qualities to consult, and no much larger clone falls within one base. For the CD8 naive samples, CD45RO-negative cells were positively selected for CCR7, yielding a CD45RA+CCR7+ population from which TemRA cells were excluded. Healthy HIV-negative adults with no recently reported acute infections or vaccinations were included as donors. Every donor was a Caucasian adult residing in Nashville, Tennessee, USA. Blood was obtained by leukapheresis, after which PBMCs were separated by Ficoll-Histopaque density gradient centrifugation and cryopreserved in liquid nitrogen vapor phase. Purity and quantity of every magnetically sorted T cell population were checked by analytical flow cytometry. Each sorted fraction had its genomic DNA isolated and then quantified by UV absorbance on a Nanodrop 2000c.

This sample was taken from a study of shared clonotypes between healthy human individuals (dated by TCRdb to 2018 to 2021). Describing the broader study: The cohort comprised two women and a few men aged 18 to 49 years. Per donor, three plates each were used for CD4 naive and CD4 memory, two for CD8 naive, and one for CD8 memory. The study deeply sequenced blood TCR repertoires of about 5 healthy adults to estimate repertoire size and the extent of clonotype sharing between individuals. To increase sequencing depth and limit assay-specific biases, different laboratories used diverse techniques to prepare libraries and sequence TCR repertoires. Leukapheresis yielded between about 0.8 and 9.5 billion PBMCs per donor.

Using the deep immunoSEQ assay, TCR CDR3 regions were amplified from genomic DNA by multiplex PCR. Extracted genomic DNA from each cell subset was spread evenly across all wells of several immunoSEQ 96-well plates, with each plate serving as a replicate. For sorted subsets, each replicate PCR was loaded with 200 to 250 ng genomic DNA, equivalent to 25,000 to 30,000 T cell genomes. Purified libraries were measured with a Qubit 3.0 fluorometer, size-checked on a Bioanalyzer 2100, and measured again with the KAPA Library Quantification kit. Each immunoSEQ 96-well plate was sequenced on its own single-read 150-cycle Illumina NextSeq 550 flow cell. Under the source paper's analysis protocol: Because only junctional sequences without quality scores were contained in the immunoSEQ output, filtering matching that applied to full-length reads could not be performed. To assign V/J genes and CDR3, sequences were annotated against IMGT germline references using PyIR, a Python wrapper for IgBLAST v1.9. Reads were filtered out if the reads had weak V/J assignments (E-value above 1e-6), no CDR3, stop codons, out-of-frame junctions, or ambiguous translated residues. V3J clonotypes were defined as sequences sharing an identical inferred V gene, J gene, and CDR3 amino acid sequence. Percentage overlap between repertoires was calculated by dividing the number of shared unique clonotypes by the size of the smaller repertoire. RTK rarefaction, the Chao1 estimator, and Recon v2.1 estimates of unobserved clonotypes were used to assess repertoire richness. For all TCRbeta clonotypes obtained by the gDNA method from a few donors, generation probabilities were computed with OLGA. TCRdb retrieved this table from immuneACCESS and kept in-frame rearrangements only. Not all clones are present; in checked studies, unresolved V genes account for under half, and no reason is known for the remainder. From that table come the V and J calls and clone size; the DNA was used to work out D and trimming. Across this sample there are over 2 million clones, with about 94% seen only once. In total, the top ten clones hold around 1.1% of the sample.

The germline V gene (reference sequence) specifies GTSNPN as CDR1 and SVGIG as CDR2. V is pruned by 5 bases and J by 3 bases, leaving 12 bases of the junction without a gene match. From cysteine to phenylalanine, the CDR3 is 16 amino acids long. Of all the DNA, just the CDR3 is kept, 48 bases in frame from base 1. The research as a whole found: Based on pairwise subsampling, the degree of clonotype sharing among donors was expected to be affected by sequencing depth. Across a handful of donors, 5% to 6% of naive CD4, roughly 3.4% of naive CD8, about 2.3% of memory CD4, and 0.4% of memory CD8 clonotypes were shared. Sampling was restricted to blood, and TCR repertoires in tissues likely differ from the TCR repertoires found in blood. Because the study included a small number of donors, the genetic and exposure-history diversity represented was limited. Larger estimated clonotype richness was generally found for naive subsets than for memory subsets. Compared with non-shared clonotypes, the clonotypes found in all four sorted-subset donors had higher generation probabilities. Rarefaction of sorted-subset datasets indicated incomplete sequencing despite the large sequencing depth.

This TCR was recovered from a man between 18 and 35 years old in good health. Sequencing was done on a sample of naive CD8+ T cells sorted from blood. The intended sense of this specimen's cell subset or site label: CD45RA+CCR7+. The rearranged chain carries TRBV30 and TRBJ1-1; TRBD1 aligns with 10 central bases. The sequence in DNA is TGTGCCTGGGAGGGACAGGGGAAGGGTGGACACACTGAAGCTTTCTTT. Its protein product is CAWEGQGKGGHTEAFF.